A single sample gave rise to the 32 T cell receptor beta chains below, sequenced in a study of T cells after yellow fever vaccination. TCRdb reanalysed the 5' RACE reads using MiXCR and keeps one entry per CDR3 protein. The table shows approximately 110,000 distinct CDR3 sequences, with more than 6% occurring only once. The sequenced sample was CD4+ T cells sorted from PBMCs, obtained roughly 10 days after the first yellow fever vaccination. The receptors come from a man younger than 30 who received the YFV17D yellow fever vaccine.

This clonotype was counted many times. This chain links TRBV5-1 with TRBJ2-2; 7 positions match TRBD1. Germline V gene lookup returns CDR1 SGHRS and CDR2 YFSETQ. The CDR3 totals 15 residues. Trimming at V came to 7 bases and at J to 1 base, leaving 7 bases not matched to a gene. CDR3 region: CASLPGTENTGELFF. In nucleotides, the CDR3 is TGCGCCAGCCTACCCGGGACAGAGAACACCGGGGAGCTGTTTTTT.

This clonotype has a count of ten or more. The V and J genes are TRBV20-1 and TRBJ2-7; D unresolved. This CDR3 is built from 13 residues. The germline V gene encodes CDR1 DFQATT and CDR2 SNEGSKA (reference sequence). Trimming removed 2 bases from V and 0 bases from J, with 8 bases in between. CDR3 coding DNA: TGCAGTGCTAGAACCCCTCTCTCCTACGAGCAGTACTTC. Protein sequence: CSARTPLSYEQYF.

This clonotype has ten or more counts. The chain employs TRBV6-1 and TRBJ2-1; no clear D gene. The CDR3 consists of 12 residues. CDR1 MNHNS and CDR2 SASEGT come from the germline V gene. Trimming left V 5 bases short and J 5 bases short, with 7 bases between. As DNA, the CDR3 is TGTGCCAGCAGTCCGAGGAACAATGAGCAGTTCTTC. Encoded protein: CASSPRNNEQFF.

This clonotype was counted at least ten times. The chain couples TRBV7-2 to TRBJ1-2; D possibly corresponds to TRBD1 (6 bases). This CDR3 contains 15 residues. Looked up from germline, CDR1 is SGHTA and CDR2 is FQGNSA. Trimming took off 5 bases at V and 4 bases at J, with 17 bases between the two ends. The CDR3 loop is CASSQGQLGLYGYTF. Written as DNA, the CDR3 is TGTGCCAGCAGCCAGGGGCAGTTAGGACTCTATGGCTACACCTTC.

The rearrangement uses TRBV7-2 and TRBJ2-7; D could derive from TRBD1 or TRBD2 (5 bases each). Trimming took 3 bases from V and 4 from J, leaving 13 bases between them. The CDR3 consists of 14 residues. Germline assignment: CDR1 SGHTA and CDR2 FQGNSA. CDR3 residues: CASSFWGTSYEQYF. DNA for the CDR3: TGTGCCAGCAGCTTTTGGGGGACCAGTTACGAGCAGTACTTC.

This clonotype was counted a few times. This chain's CDR3 is CASRRGGNTEAFF. In nucleotides, the CDR3 is TGTGCCAGTAGAAGAGGGGGGAACACTGAAGCTTTCTTT. The rearrangement uses TRBV19 and TRBJ1-1; possibly TRBD1 for D (6 bases). This CDR3 region has 13 residues. Deletions cut 6 bases from V and 1 base from J, with 9 bases between. Per germline, CDR1 LNHDA and CDR2 SQIVND (reference sequence).

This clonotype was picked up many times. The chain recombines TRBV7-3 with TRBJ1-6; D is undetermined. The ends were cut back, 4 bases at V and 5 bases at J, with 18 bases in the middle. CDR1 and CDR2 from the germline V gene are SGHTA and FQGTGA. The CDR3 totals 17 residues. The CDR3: CASSCTEGRANNSPLHF. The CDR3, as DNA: TGTGCCAGCAGCTGCACCGAAGGGAGAGCGAATAATTCACCCCTCCACTTT.

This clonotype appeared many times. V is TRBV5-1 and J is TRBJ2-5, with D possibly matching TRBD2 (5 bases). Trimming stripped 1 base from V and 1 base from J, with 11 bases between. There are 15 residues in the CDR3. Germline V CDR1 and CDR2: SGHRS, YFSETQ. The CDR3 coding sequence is TGCGCCAGCAGCTTGTTCAAAGCGGTCCAAGAGACCCAGTACTTC. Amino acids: CASSLFKAVQETQYF.

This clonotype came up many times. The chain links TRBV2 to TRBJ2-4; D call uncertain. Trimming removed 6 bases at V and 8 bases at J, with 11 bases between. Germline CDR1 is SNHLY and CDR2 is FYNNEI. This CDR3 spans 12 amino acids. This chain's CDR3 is CASSLNEDIQYF. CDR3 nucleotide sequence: TGTGCCAGCAGCCTCAATGAGGACATTCAGTACTTC. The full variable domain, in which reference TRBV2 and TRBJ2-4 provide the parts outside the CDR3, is EPEVTQTPSHQVTQMGQEVILRCVPISNHLYFYWYRQILGQKVEFLVSFYNNEISEKSEIFDDQFSVERPDGSNFTLKIRSTKLEDSAMYFCASSLNEDIQYFGAGTRLSVL.

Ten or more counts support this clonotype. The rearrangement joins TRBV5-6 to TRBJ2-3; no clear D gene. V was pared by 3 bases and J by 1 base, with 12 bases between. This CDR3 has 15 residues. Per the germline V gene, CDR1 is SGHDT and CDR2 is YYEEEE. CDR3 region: CASSSVMAGTDTQYF. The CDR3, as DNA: TGTGCCAGCAGCTCCGTCATGGCGGGCACAGATACGCAGTATTTT.

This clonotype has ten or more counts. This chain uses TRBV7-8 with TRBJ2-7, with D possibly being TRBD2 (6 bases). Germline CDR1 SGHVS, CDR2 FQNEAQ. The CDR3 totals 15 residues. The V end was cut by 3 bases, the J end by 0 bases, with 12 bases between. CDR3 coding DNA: TGTGCCAGCAGCTTCCGCGGGGACGCCTCCTACGAGCAGTACGTC. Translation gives CASSFRGDASYEQYV.

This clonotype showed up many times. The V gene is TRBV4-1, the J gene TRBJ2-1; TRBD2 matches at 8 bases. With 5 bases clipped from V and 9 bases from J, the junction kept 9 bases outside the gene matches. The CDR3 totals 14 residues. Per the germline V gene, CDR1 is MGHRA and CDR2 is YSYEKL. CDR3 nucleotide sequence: TGCGCCAGCAGCTCCCCGGGGGGGCTTAGTGAGCAGTTCTTC. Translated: CASSSPGGLSEQFF.

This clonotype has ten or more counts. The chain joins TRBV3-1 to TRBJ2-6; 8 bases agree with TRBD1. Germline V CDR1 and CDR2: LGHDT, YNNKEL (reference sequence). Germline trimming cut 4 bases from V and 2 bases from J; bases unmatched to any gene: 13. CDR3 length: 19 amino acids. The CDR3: CASSPSWDRSPPGANVLTF. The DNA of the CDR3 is TGTGCCAGCAGCCCCAGTTGGGACAGGTCCCCCCCTGGGGCCAACGTCCTGACTTTC. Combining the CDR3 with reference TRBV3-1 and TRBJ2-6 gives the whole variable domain DTAVSQTPKYLVTQMGNDKSIKCEQNLGHDTMYWYKQDSKKFLKIMFSYNNKELIINETVPNRFSPKSPDKAHLNLHINSLELGDSAVYFCASSPSWDRSPPGANVLTFGAGSRLTVL.

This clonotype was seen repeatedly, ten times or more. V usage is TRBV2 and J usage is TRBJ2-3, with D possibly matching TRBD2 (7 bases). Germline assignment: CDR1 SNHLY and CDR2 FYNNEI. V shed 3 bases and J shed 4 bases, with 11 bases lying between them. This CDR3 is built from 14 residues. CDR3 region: CASSETGGSDTQYF. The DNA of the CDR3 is TGTGCCAGCAGTGAGACGGGGGGCTCAGATACGCAGTATTTT.

DNA of the CDR3: TGTGCCAGCAAGGCTAGCGGGGGTGCCGATACGCAGTATTTT. It encodes CASKASGGADTQYF. The chain links TRBV6-1 to TRBJ2-3; 10 positions agree with TRBD2. The trim removed 7 bases at V and 6 bases at J, leaving 7 bases unmatched. Per germline, CDR1 MNHNS and CDR2 SASEGT. The CDR3 totals 14 residues.

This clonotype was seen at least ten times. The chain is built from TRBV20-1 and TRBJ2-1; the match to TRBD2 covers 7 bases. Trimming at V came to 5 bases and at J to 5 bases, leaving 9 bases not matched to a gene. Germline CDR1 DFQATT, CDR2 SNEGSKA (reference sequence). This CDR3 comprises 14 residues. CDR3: CSAPRGGVHNEQFF. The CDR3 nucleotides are TGCAGTGCTCCCCGTGGGGGGGTCCACAATGAGCAGTTCTTC.

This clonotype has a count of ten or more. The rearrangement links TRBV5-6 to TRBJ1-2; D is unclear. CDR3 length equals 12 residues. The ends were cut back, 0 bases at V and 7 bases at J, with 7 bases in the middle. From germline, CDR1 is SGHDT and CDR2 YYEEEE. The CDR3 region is CASSLDIRGYTF. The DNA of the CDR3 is TGTGCCAGCAGCTTGGATATACGTGGCTACACCTTC.

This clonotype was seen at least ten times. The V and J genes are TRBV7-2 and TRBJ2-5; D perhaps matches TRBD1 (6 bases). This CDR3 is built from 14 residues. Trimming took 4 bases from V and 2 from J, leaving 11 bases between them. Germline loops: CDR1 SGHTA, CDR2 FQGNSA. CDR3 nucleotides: TGTGCCAGCAGCTGGGGACAAGCTCAAGAGACCCAGTACTTC. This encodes CASSWGQAQETQYF.

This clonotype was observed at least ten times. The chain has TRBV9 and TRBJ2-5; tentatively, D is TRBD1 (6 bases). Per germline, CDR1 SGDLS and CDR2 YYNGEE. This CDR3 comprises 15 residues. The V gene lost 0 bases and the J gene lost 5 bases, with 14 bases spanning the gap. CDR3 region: CASSVGAGAGETQYF. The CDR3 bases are TGTGCCAGCAGCGTAGGGGCAGGGGCGGGTGAGACCCAGTACTTC.

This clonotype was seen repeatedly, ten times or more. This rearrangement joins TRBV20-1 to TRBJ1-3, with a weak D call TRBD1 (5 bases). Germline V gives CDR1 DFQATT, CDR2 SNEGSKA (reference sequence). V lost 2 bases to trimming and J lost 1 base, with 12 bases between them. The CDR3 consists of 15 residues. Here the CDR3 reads CSARLRDGSGNTIYF. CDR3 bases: TGCAGTGCTAGACTCCGGGACGGTTCTGGAAACACCATATATTTT.

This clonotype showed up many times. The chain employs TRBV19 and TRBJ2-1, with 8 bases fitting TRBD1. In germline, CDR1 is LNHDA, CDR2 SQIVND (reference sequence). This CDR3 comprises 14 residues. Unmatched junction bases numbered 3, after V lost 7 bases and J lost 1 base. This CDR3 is CASTGTGSYNEQFF. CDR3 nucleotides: TGTGCCAGTACCGGGACAGGATCCTACAATGAGCAGTTCTTC.

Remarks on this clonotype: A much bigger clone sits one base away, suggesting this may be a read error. For the CDR3, the DNA is TGTGCCTGGAGTGTTCTACTACCCTACGAGCAGTACTTC. Translated: CAWSVLLPYEQYF. This sequence joins TRBV30 and TRBJ2-7; D uncertain. CDR3 length: 13 residues. V lost 0 bases and J 2 bases, leaving 8 bases between the germline ends. CDR1 and CDR2 (germline): GTSNPN, SVGIG (reference sequence). The whole variable domain, filled in from reference TRBV30 and TRBJ2-7, reads SQTIHQWPATLVQPVGSPLSLECTVEGTSNPNLYWYRQAAGRGLQLLFYSVGIGQISSEVPQNLSASRPQDRQFILSSKKLLLSDSGFYLCAWSVLLPYEQYFGPGTRLTVT.

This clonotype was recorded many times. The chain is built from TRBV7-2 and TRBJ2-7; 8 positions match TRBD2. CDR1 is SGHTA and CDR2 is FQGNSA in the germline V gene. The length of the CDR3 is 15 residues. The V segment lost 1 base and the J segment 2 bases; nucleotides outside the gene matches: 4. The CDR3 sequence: CASSLGGGKTYEQYF. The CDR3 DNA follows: TGTGCCAGCAGCTTAGGCGGGGGGAAGACCTACGAGCAGTACTTC.

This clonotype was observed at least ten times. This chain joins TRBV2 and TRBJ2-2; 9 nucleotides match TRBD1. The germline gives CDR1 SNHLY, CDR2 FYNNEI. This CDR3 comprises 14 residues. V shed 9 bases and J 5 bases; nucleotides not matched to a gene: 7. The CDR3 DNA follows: TGTGCCAGTACTCGGGACAGGGCGACCGGGGAGCTGTTTTTT. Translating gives CASTRDRATGELFF.

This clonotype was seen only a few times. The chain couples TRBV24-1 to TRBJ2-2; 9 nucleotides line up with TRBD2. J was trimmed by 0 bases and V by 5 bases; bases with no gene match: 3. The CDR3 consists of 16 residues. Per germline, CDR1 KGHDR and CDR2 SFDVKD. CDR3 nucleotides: TGTGCCACCAGTGGAACTAGCGGGCCGAACACCGGGGAGCTGTTTTTT. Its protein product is CATSGTSGPNTGELFF.

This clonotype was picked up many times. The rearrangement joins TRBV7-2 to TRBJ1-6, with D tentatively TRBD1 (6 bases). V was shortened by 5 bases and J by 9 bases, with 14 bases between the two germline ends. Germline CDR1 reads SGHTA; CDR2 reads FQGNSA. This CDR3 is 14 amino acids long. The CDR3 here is CASSRPRGASPLHF. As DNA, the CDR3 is TGTGCCAGCAGCCGACCCCGGGGGGCTTCACCCCTCCACTTT.

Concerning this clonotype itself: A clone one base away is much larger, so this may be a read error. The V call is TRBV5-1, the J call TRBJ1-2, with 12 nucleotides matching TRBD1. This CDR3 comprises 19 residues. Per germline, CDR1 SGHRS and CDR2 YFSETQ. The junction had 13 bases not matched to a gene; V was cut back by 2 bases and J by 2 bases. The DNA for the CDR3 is TGCGCCAGCAGCTTATGCCTCCGGGACAGGGGGCATGGGAACTATGGCTACACCTTC. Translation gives CASSLCLRDRGHGNYGYTF.

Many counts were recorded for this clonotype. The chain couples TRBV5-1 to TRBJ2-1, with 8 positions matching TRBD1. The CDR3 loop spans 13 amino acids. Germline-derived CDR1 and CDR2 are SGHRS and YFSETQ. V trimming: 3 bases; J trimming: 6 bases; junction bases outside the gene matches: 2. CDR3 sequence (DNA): TGCGCCAGCAGCTCGACAGGGGCCAATGAGCAGTTCTTC. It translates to CASSSTGANEQFF.

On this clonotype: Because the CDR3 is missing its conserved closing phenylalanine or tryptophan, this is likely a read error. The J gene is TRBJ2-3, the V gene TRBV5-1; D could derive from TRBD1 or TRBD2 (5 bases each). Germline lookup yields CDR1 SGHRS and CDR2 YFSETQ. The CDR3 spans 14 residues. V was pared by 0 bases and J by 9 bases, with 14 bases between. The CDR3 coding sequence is TGCGCCAGCAGCTTGGGGGCCCGGGGCGACACGCAGTATTTG. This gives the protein CASSLGARGDTQYL.

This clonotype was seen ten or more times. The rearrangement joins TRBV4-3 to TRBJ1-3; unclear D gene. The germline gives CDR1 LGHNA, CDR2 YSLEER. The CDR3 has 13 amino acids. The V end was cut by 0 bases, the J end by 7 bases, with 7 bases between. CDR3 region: CASSQDLRNTIYF. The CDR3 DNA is TGCGCCAGCAGCCAAGATTTGAGGAACACCATATATTTT.

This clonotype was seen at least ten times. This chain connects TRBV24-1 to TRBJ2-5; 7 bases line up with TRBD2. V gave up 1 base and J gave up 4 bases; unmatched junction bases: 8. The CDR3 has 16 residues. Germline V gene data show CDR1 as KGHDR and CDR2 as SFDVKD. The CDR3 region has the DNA TGTGCCACCAGTGATTTTGGGCTAGCGGAGGGAGAGACCCAGTACTTC. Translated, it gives CATSDFGLAEGETQYF.

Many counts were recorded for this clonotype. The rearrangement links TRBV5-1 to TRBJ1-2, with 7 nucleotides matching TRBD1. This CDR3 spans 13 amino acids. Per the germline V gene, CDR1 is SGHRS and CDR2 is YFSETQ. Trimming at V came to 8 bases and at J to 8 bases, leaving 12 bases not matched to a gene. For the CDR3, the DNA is TGCGCCAGTACAAGACAGGGTCTGACGGGCTACACCTTC. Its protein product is CASTRQGLTGYTF.